The source of this T cell receptor beta chain is a study of T-cell reconstitution after alpha-beta-depleted transplantation in children. V lost 1 base and J lost 1, with 16 bases in between. This CDR3 contains 17 residues. Unique molecular identifiers were incorporated when the TCRbeta library was constructed. TCRdb analysed the PCR reads with MiXCR anew, one entry per CDR3 protein. The data hold 550,000 to 600,000 distinct CDR3 sequences, with 20% to 25% observed a single time. This clonotype appeared many times. The TCR sequence derives from a boy less than two years old who had a stem cell transplant for acute myeloid leukemia, so the T cells may come from the graft donor. V and J are TRBV12-3 or TRBV12-4 and TRBJ1-1; the D gene is possibly TRBD1 (5 bases). Sequences were derived from PBMCs, mostly from graft donor cells, sampled 360 days after TCRalphabeta/CD19-depleted stem cell transplant. This chain's CDR3 is CASSLGGRGERNTEAFF. Here the CDR3 DNA reads TGTGCCAGCAGTTTAGGGGGACGGGGGGAAAGGAACACTGAAGCTTTCTTT.